This T cell receptor (beta chain) was sequenced for a study of T cells in Graves' hyperthyroidism and ophthalmopathy. Germline V CDR1 and CDR2: LGHNA, YNFKEQ. V was pared by 0 bases and J by 8 bases, with 16 bases between. CDR3 length: 15 residues. On this clonotype: Antigen unknown.

Clinical Activity Scores of at least 3, NOSPECS grades of at least 4 and durations under 3 months characterized ophthalmopathy patients. The investigators amplified TCR beta CDR3 regions from RNA transcripts. The HTBI primer set drove a first-round RT-PCR of the TCR CDR3. Via MiXCR, TCRdb re-called the multiplex PCR reads, giving one row per CDR3 protein. The sample includes hundreds of thousands of distinct CDR3 sequences, roughly 14% of them seen just once. Study-level findings and limits: Ophthalmopathy was distinguished from stable hyperthyroidism by 13 V-J signatures. In blood, most of the thyroid clonotypes expanded above 0.001 were also present.

Sequenced input: blood. The gene calls are TRBV4-2 and TRBJ1-2; perhaps TRBD1 as D (5 bases). The clonotype was recovered from a woman between 35 and 50 years old with Graves' ophthalmopathy. The CDR3 loop reads CASSQDQAGREGYTF. In DNA, the CDR3 is TGTGCCAGCAGCCAAGATCAGGCAGGGAGGGAGGGCTACACCTTC.